This T cell receptor beta chain derives from a study of T cell changes during pregnancy in multiple sclerosis (dated by TCRdb to the late 2010s). Notes on the research overall: Changes in the T cell repertoire over the course of pregnancy were examined in this study in women with multiple sclerosis.

The library was obtained by the immunoSEQ multiplex PCR assay. Entries here come from immuneACCESS through TCRdb and include only in-frame sequences with V and J called. Some clones fail to appear in such tables; in the studies checked, an unresolved V gene covers under half of the shortfall, and the cause of the remainder is unknown. In this sample the table shows roughly 30,000 clones, roughly 89% of which occur a single time. Approximately 10% of the sample lies in the top ten. Reading from cysteine to phenylalanine, the CDR3 counts 20 amino acids. The entry retains the CDR3 DNA only, 60 bases that are in frame from base 1. With respect to this clone: This receptor's antigen is unknown. No per-base quality is available; no much larger clone lies one base away.

This TCR came from a female donor with multiple sclerosis, enrolled in a pregnancy study. The chain links TRBV21-1 with TRBJ1-5; the DNA was not used to check the table's D call, TRBD1. TRBV21-1 is recorded as a pseudogene. This material consisted of CD8+ T cells from peripheral blood mononuclear cells, taken in the second trimester of pregnancy. This receptor has the CDR3 CASSNWNYRDRGSKGQPQHF. At the DNA level, the sequence is TGTGCCAGCAGCAACTGGAACTACCGGGACAGGGGGAGTAAAGGACAGCCCCAGCATTTT.